A single sample gave rise to the 15 T cell receptor beta chains below, sequenced in a study of blood T cell repertoires in COVID-19. Profiled with immunoSEQ multiplex PCR; TCRdb holds only in-frame clones, not every one. The sample yields about 100,000 clones, almost 80% seen once. The sequencing sample was made of peripheral blood. The source is a man in his 70s with active or convalescent COVID-19.

The chain recombines TRBV13 with TRBJ2-3; TRBD1 or TRBD2 may be the D gene (7 bases each). This CDR3 is 15 amino acids long. Trimming shortened V by 4 bases and J by 0 bases, and 11 bases separated the two germline ends. The germline V gene encodes CDR1 PRHDT and CDR2 FYEKMQ (reference sequence). The CDR3 nucleotides are TGTGCCAGCAGCTCAGGGGGGGGTAGCACAGATACGCAGTATTTT. This sequence encodes CASSSGGGSTDTQYF. Together with reference TRBV13 and TRBJ2-3, the CDR3 gives the full variable domain: AAGVIQSPRHLIKEKRETATLKCYPIPRHDTVYWYQQGPGQDPQFLISFYEKMQSDKGSIPDRFSAQQFSDYHSELNMSSLELGDSALYFCASSSGGGSTDTQYFGPGTRLTVL.

CDR3 in amino acids: CASKPYGAGNYGYTF. Written as DNA, the CDR3 is TGTGCCAGCAAACCTTATGGCGCAGGGAATTATGGCTACACCTTC. The chain has TRBV28 and TRBJ1-2, with D possibly TRBD1 on 5 matching bases. The germline gives CDR1 MDHEN, CDR2 SYDVKM. The germline V and J ends were trimmed by 7 bases and 5 bases, with 20 bases remaining between them. The CDR3 extends over 15 amino acids.

The chain combines TRBV13 with TRBJ2-7; weak D call: TRBD1 (6 bases). CDR1 is PRHDT and CDR2 is FYEKMQ in the germline V gene (reference sequence). The CDR3 covers 14 residues. Trimming removed 1 base at V and 5 bases at J, with 12 bases between. In DNA form, the CDR3 reads TGTGCCAGCAGCTTAGTCGGCAGGGGCGACGAGCAGTACTTC. It is translated as CASSLVGRGDEQYF.

V is TRBV2 and J is TRBJ2-5, with 9 bases fitting TRBD1. This CDR3 has 14 residues. In germline, CDR1 is SNHLY, CDR2 FYNNEI. V trimming: 3 bases; J trimming: 5 bases; junction bases outside the gene matches: 4. CDR3 sequence: CASSDGQGIETQYF. The CDR3 DNA reads as TGTGCCAGCAGTGACGGACAGGGGATTGAGACCCAGTACTTC.

To note about this clone: Compared with germline, one end of the junction differs, possibly owing to a read error. The chain carries TRBV5-4 and TRBJ1-4; D is perhaps TRBD1 (6 bases). CDR1 is SGHNT, CDR2 YYREEE, per germline (reference sequence). The CDR3 is 15 amino acids. The CDR3 region is CASSLGGTTNEKLFF. The CDR3 DNA is TGTGCCAGCAGCTTGGGGGGGACAACAAATGAAAAACTGTTTTTT.

The chain employs TRBV19 and TRBJ1-1, with no clear D. The V gene's germline CDR1 is LNHDA and CDR2 SQIVND (reference sequence). The CDR3 is 13 residues long. V shed 3 bases and J shed 7 bases, with 12 bases lying between them. In DNA form, the CDR3 reads TGTGCCAGTAGTATCCTTCCGCGGCTTGAAGCTTTCTTT. It translates to CASSILPRLEAFF.

The J gene is TRBJ2-7, the V gene TRBV30; TRBD1 aligns across 8 bases. V lost 0 bases to trimming and J lost 7 bases; unmatched junction nucleotides: 11. CDR1 GTSNPN and CDR2 SVGIG come from the germline V gene (reference sequence). CDR3 size: 15 residues. CDR3 protein: CAWSVWRQGAREQYF. The DNA of the CDR3 is TGTGCCTGGAGTGTATGGCGCCAGGGGGCGAGAGAGCAGTACTTC.

The sample holds a few counts of this clone. The V and J genes are TRBV27 and TRBJ2-7; 7 positions agree with TRBD1. V shed 6 bases and J 4 bases; nucleotides not matched to a gene: 6. The germline gives CDR1 MNHEY, CDR2 SMNVEV (reference sequence). The CDR3 runs to 13 residues. DNA of the CDR3: TGTGCCAGCAGGCAGACAGGGCCTTACGAGCAGTACTTC. Translating gives CASRQTGPYEQYF.

This clone occurred once. This chain connects TRBV15 to TRBJ2-5; 7 bases agree with TRBD2. Germline V lookup: CDR1 LNHNV, CDR2 YYDKDF (reference sequence). The trim removed 3 bases at V and 0 bases at J, leaving 4 bases unmatched. The CDR3 is made up of 15 amino acids. The CDR3 sequence is CATSRPSGNQETQYF. Written as DNA, the CDR3 is TGTGCCACCAGCAGGCCTAGCGGAAACCAAGAGACCCAGTACTTC.

The chain combines TRBV4-2 with TRBJ1-5; D might be TRBD1 (6 bases). The germline V and J ends were trimmed by 4 bases and 5 bases, with 18 bases remaining between them. The CDR3 is 16 amino acids. Germline V gene sequence: CDR1 LGHNA, CDR2 YNFKEQ. CDR3 sequence (DNA): TGTGCCAGCAGCCCTTCTGGACGGGGGGCCCATCAGCCCCAGCATTTT. Translating gives CASSPSGRGAHQPQHF.

CDR3 loop: CASSLTLRTGSNQPQHF. CDR3 sequence (DNA): TGTGCCAGCAGCCTTACATTGAGGACAGGTAGCAATCAGCCCCAGCATTTT. The chain carries TRBV5-8 and TRBJ1-5; 7 nucleotides agree with TRBD1. After removal of 4 bases from V and 0 bases from J, the junction contained 10 bases not matched to a gene. The CDR3 extends over 17 amino acids. Per germline, CDR1 SGHTS and CDR2 YDEGEE.

This rearrangement joins TRBV5-6 to TRBJ1-4; unclear D gene. V shed 3 bases and J shed 5 bases, with 11 bases lying between them. Germline CDR1 and CDR2: SGHDT and YYEEEE. The CDR3 is 14 residues long. The CDR3 is CASSSRHVNEKLFF. In nucleotides, the CDR3 is TGTGCCAGCAGCTCCCGACATGTGAATGAAAAACTGTTTTTT.

The V call is TRBV6-6, the J call TRBJ2-7, with D hard to call. Germline V gene lookup returns CDR1 MNHNY and CDR2 SVGAGI (reference sequence). V was shortened by 3 bases and J by 1 base, with 7 bases between the two germline ends. The CDR3 has 13 amino acids. For the CDR3, the DNA is TGTGCCAGCAGTTATAGTTATTCCTACGAGCAGTACTTC. Translation: CASSYSYSYEQYF.

The V gene is TRBV30, the J gene TRBJ1-1; D call uncertain. Germline V CDR1 and CDR2: GTSNPN, SVGIG (reference sequence). V lost 0 bases, J lost 0 bases, and 8 bases lay in between. CDR3 length: 14 residues. CDR3 sequence (DNA): TGTGCCTGGAGTGTTACAGCTATGAACACTGAAGCTTTCTTT. It encodes CAWSVTAMNTEAFF.

The chain couples TRBV4-2 to TRBJ2-5; 8 nucleotides agree with TRBD1. Unmatched junction bases numbered 9, after V lost 0 bases and J lost 3 bases. The CDR3 runs 17 residues. Germline CDR1 reads LGHNA; CDR2 reads YNFKEQ. CDR3 sequence: CASSQDTRTGMEETQYF. The DNA for the CDR3 is TGTGCCAGCAGCCAAGATACCCGGACAGGGATGGAAGAGACCCAGTACTTC.